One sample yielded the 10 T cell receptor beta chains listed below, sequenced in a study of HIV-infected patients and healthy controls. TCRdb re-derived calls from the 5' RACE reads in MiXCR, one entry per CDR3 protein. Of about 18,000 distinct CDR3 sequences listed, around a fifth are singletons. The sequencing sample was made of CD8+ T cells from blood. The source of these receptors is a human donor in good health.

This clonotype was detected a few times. CDR3 in amino acids: CASSSRVTVHYGYTF. The CDR3 DNA is TGTGCCAGCAGTTCCCGTGTGACAGTCCACTATGGCTACACCTTC. This chain joins TRBV28 and TRBJ1-2, with D possibly matching TRBD1 (5 bases). CDR1 is MDHEN, CDR2 SYDVKM, per germline. This CDR3 comprises 15 residues. With 4 bases removed from V and 3 bases from J, the gap between germline ends came to 15 bases.

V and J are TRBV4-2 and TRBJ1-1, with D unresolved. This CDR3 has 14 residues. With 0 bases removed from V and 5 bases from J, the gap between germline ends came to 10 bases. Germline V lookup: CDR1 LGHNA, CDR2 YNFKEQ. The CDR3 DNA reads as TGTGCCAGCAGCCAAGATACGTCGATTACTGAAGCTTTCTTT. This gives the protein CASSQDTSITEAFF.

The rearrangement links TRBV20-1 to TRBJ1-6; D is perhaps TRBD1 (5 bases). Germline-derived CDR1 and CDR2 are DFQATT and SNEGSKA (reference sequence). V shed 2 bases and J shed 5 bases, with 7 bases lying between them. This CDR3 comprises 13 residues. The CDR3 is CSARPRDNSPLHF. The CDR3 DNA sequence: TGCAGTGCTAGACCCAGGGATAATTCACCCCTCCACTTT.

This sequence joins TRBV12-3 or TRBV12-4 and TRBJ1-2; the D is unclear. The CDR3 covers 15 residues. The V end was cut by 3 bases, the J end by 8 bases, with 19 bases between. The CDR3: CASSFSSSPMLGYTF. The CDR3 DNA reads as TGTGCCAGCAGTTTTTCCTCCAGCCCCATGTTGGGCTACACCTTC.

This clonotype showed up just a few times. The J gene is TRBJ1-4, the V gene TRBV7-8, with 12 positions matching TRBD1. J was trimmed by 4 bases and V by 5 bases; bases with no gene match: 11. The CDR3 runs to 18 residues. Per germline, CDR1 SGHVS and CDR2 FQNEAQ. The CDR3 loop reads CASSRRGDRGLYNEKLFF. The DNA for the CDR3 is TGTGCCAGCAGCCGAAGGGGGGACAGGGGGCTGTATAATGAAAAACTGTTTTTT.

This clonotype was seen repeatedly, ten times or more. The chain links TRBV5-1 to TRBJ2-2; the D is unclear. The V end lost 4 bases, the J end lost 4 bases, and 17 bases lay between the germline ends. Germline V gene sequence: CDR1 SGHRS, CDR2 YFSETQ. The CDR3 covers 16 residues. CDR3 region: CASSPRTRTVTGELFF. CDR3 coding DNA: TGCGCCAGCAGCCCAAGGACGAGGACGGTCACCGGGGAGCTGTTTTTT. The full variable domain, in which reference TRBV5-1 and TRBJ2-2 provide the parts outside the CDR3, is KAGVTQTPRYLIKTRGQQVTLSCSPISGHRSVSWYQQTPGQGLQFLFEYFSETQRNKGNFPGRFSGRQFSNSRSEMNVSTLELGDSALYLCASSPRTRTVTGELFFGEGSRLTVL.

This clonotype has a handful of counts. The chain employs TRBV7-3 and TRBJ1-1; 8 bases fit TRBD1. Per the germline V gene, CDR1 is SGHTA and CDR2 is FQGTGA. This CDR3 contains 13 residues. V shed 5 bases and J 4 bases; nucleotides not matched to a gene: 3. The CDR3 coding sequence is TGTGCCAGCAGCCAGACAGGGGCCACTGAAGCTTTCTTT. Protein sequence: CASSQTGATEAFF. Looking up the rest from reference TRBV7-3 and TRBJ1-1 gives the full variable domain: GAGVSQTPSNKVTEKGKYVELRCDPISGHTALYWYRQSLGQGPEFLIYFQGTGAADDSGLPNDRFFAVRPEGSVSTLKIQRTERGDSAVYLCASSQTGATEAFFGQGTRLTVV.

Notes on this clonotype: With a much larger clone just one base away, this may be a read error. The CDR3 nucleotides read TGTGACAGCAGTTTAAGACCAGTGAACACTGAAGCTTTCTTT. This gives the protein CDSSLRPVNTEAFF. This chain connects TRBV27 to TRBJ1-1; D unresolved. This CDR3 comprises 14 residues. Germline V gene data show CDR1 as MNHEY and CDR2 as SMNVEV (reference sequence).

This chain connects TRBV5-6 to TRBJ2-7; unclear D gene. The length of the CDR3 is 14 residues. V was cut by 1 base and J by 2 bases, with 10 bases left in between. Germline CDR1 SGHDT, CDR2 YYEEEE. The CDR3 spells CASSLRGSPYEQYF. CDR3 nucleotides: TGTGCCAGCAGCTTGCGAGGTTCCCCCTACGAGCAGTACTTC.

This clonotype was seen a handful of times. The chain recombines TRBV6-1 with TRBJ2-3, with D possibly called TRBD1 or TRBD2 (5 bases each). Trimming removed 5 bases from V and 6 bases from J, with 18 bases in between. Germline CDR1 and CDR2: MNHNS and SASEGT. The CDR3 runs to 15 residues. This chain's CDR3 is CASSSPGTSADTQYF. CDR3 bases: TGTGCCAGCAGTTCACCCGGGACCTCCGCTGATACGCAGTATTTT.